The text below deals with one TCR beta chain. Its specificity is not known. The CDR3 is 15 amino acids. V lost 5 bases and J 4 bases, leaving 15 bases between the germline ends. The sample belongs to a study of T cell repertoires in cytomegalovirus infection. Study background: Well-studied HLA-B-restricted epitopes and recently identified HLA-C-restricted epitopes of CMV were both used in the study. Shared public TCR beta signatures pointed to both CMV infection and a matching HLA type. The study, taken as a whole, reports: Carriers of CMV plus the relevant HLA were identified by cumulative public TCR beta family frequency.

One entry per CDR3 protein, called by TCRdb with MiXCR from the reads. This table holds about 920,000 distinct CDR3 sequences, roughly 30% found once. This sequence originates from a human donor in good health (CMV status not recorded). Some clones in this sample may be carry-over from other donors' samples. This specimen was cultured CD8+ T cells from PBMCs, taken from culture after CMV antigen stimulation. The chain employs TRBV12-3 or TRBV12-4 and TRBJ2-1; tentatively, D is TRBD1 (6 bases). The CDR3 DNA follows: TGTGCCAGCAGTCTAGTGGGGGCTGGGTACAATGAGCAGTTCTTC. Its protein product is CASSLVGAGYNEQFF.